These T cell receptor beta chains were read from a single sample in a study of beta chain features in type 1 diabetes. Sequencing was performed with immunoSEQ multiplex PCR; in TCRdb, only in-frame clones are kept and a portion is missing. The table records approximately 170,000 clones, roughly 60% of them present only once. Material: naive CD4+ T cells from blood. All receptors come from a young man with type 1 diabetes. CDR3s include the opening cysteine and the closing phenylalanine or tryptophan. Each record gives: D gene, V gene, clone size, J gene, CDR3 DNA, CDR3 protein. A D gene is named only where the DNA matches it firmly. Size is omitted from some rows. Given values are once, few, many or a class for expanded clones.

D: .; V: TRBV7-2; size: few; J: TRBJ2-4; DNA: TGTGCCAGCAGCTCCCGGCCGAACCCTCCCAAAAACATTCAGTACTTC; CDR3: CASSSRPNPPKNIQYF
D: .; V: TRBV30; size: few; J: TRBJ2-5; DNA: TGTGCCTGGAGTGTACAAGGGGAGACCCAGTACTTC; CDR3: CAWSVQGETQYF
D: .; V: TRBV25-1; size: .; J: TRBJ2-1; DNA: TGTGCCAGCAGTGAATGGTTGACAGCCGGTGTTTACAATGAGCAGTTCTTC; CDR3: CASSEWLTAGVYNEQFF
D: .; V: TRBV7-9; size: .; J: TRBJ2-4; DNA: TGTGCCAGCAGCTTCGACAGGCTAGCCAAAAACATTCAGTACTTC; CDR3: CASSFDRLAKNIQYF
D: TRBD2; V: TRBV18; size: .; J: TRBJ2-5; DNA: TGTGCCAGCTCACCCAACCGACTAGCGGGGGAAGAGACCCAGTACTTC; CDR3: CASSPNRLAGEETQYF
D: .; V: TRBV7-2; size: .; J: TRBJ2-1; DNA: TGTGCCAGCAGCCCTGGACAGAGCTACAATGAGCAGTTCTTC; CDR3: CASSPGQSYNEQFF
D: .; V: TRBV14; size: few; J: TRBJ1-4; DNA: TGTGCCAGCAGCCAGAGGGCCCGGGCTCTAACTAATGAAAAACTGTTTTTT; CDR3: CASSQRARALTNEKLFF
D: .; V: TRBV9; size: .; J: TRBJ2-3; DNA: TGTGCCAGCAGCGCCCCCGGAGACAGCGTCGGCCCAGATACGCAGTATTTT; CDR3: CASSAPGDSVGPDTQYF
D: .; V: TRBV29-1; size: .; J: TRBJ1-1; DNA: TGCAGCGTTGAAAGGGCCTTATACACTGAAGCTTTCTTT; CDR3: CSVERALYTEAFF
D: .; V: TRBV16; size: .; J: TRBJ2-7; DNA: TGTGCCAGCAGCCAATTCACTAGTAGCTCCTACGAGCAGTACTTC; CDR3: CASSQFTSSSYEQYF
D: TRBD2; V: TRBV14; size: .; J: TRBJ2-3; DNA: TGTGCCAGCAGCCTGACTAGCAGGAGGGCAGATACGCAGTATTTT; CDR3: CASSLTSRRADTQYF
D: .; V: TRBV10-3; size: .; J: TRBJ2-1; DNA: TGTGCCATCAGCGCTAGCTCCTACAATGAGCAGTTCTTC; CDR3: CAISASSYNEQFF
D: .; V: TRBV5-1; size: .; J: TRBJ2-7; DNA: TGCGCCAGCAGCCCCGGGACTGCTATGTACGAGCAGTACTTC; CDR3: CASSPGTAMYEQYF
D: .; V: TRBV18; size: .; J: TRBJ1-2; DNA: TGTGCCAGCTCACCCGAAAAGAAGAGCTATGGCTACACCTTC; CDR3: CASSPEKKSYGYTF
D: TRBD1; V: TRBV5-1; size: .; J: TRBJ2-7; DNA: TGCGCCAGCAGCTTGACCCCGGGACAGGGTGGCGAGCAGTACTTC; CDR3: CASSLTPGQGGEQYF
D: TRBD1; V: TRBV18; size: .; J: TRBJ2-7; DNA: TGTGCCAGCTCACTTGGACAGGCATCCTACGAGCAGTACTTC; CDR3: CASSLGQASYEQYF
D: .; V: TRBV2; size: .; J: TRBJ2-5; DNA: TGTGCCAGCAGTTCGCAAGAGACCCAGTACTTC; CDR3: CASSSQETQYF
D: .; V: TRBV10-3; size: .; J: TRBJ1-6; DNA: TGTGCCATCAGTGGTGGACAGATATCACCCCTCCACTTT; CDR3: CAISGGQISPLHF
D: .; V: TRBV20-1; size: .; J: TRBJ1-1; DNA: TGCAGTGCTAGAAGGAACACTGAAGCTTTCTTT; CDR3: CSARRNTEAFF
D: .; V: TRBV29-1; size: few; J: TRBJ2-2; DNA: TGCAGCGTTGAAGGATTGGGTAGGACGGCACGGGCCGGGGAGCTGTTTTTT; CDR3: CSVEGLGRTARAGELFF
D: .; V: TRBV30; size: few; J: TRBJ1-1; DNA: TGTGCCTGGAGGGCTCTCGGGGGTACTGAAGCTTTCTTT; CDR3: CAWRALGGTEAFF
D: .; V: TRBV5-1; size: few; J: TRBJ2-3; DNA: TGCGCCAGCAGCTTGCGTCCCGGCCTAGATACGCAGTATTTT; CDR3: CASSLRPGLDTQYF
D: .; V: TRBV18; size: .; J: TRBJ2-7; DNA: TGTGCCAGCTCACCGGGCCGGGACAACTCCTACGAGCAGTACTTC; CDR3: CASSPGRDNSYEQYF
D: TRBD2; V: TRBV29-1; size: few; J: TRBJ2-1; DNA: TGCAGCGTTGTGGTTCTAGCGGGGATCAATGAGCAGTTCTTC; CDR3: CSVVVLAGINEQFF
D: .; V: TRBV28; size: .; J: TRBJ1-4; DNA: TGTGCCAGCAGTTTCCCTCAGGGGCTGGGTGAAAAACTGTTTTTT; CDR3: CASSFPQGLGEKLFF
D: .; V: TRBV2; size: .; J: TRBJ2-7; DNA: TGTGCCAGCAGTTCTGCGGCAGGGGACACCTACGAGCAGTACTTC; CDR3: CASSSAAGDTYEQYF
D: TRBD2; V: TRBV11-2; size: .; J: TRBJ2-7; DNA: TGTGCCAGCAGCTTAGTTGGGACTAGCGGAACCTACGAGCAGTACTTC; CDR3: CASSLVGTSGTYEQYF
D: .; V: TRBV9; size: .; J: TRBJ2-6; DNA: TGTGCCAGCAGCGTTCAAACTGGGGCCAACGTCCTGACTTTC; CDR3: CASSVQTGANVLTF
D: .; V: TRBV18; size: .; J: TRBJ2-5; DNA: TGTGCCAGCTCACCGGGACGTGGGGAGACCCAGTACTTC; CDR3: CASSPGRGETQYF
D: TRBD1; V: TRBV7-2; size: .; J: TRBJ2-7; DNA: TGTGCCAGCAGCACGAGACAGGGGGGGTCCTACGAGCAGTACTTC; CDR3: CASSTRQGGSYEQYF
D: .; V: TRBV5-1; size: few; J: TRBJ2-1; DNA: TGCGCCAGCAGCTTGGTCCCGGCAGATGAGCAGTTCTTC; CDR3: CASSLVPADEQFF
D: TRBD1; V: TRBV2; size: .; J: TRBJ1-2; DNA: TGTGCCAGCAGTGCATCGCAGGGGGCGGCTGGCTACACCTTC; CDR3: CASSASQGAAGYTF
D: .; V: TRBV9; size: .; J: TRBJ2-1; DNA: TGTGCCAGCAGCGTATCTGACGGTTTGGGCAATGAGCAGTTCTTC; CDR3: CASSVSDGLGNEQFF
D: .; V: TRBV28; size: .; J: TRBJ2-7; DNA: TGTGCCAGCAGTTCCCGGGTAGCCCGCTACGAGCAGTACTTC; CDR3: CASSSRVARYEQYF
D: .; V: TRBV27; size: few; J: TRBJ1-6; DNA: TGTGCCAGCACCTGGGGTAGGGAATATTCACCCCTCCACTTT; CDR3: CASTWGREYSPLHF
D: .; V: TRBV11-2; size: .; J: TRBJ2-1; DNA: TGTGCCAGCAGCTCTGGGGTCCATGAGCAGTTCTTC; CDR3: CASSSGVHEQFF
D: .; V: TRBV18; size: .; J: TRBJ2-3; DNA: TGTGCCAGCTCATCGGACACAGCAGATACGCAGTATTTT; CDR3: CASSSDTADTQYF
D: .; V: TRBV29-1; size: .; J: TRBJ2-3; DNA: TGCAGCGCCCGAGACGTCACAGATACGCAGTATTTT; CDR3: CSARDVTDTQYF
D: .; V: TRBV6-5; size: .; J: TRBJ2-5; DNA: TGTGCCAGCACCCGCGACAGGCGTGGAGAGACCCAGTACTTC; CDR3: CASTRDRRGETQYF
D: .; V: TRBV9; size: .; J: TRBJ2-7; DNA: TGTGCCAGCAGCGCGGGGGACTACGAGCAGTACTTC; CDR3: CASSAGDYEQYF
D: TRBD2; V: TRBV4-3; size: once; J: TRBJ2-5; DNA: TGCGCCAGCAGCCAAGCGGGACTAGCGGGGGAGGAGACCCAGTACTTC; CDR3: CASSQAGLAGEETQYF
D: .; V: TRBV2; size: .; J: TRBJ2-5; DNA: TGTGCCAGCAGTGAAGGTTGGGGCGCGCAAGAGACCCAGTACTTC; CDR3: CASSEGWGAQETQYF
D: TRBD2; V: TRBV2; size: .; J: TRBJ2-5; DNA: TGTGCCAGCAGTGAATTCCCCCTAGCGGGGGTTTACCAAGAGACCCAGTACTTC; CDR3: CASSEFPLAGVYQETQYF
D: TRBD1; V: TRBV29-1; size: few; J: TRBJ1-1; DNA: TGCAGCGTTGAACGAGACAGGGGGCCGTGGAACACTGAAGCTTTCTTT; CDR3: CSVERDRGPWNTEAFF
D: .; V: TRBV4-3; size: few; J: TRBJ2-5; DNA: TGCGCCAGCAGCCAAGATCCCAGCGGCCAAGAGACCCAGTACTTC; CDR3: CASSQDPSGQETQYF
D: .; V: TRBV28; size: .; J: TRBJ2-3; DNA: TGTGCCAGCAGTTTCCCGAGCGGCACAGATACGCAGTATTTT; CDR3: CASSFPSGTDTQYF
D: .; V: TRBV7-8; size: .; J: TRBJ2-7; DNA: TGTGCCAGCAGCAGGGGGGCACACGAGCAGTACTTC; CDR3: CASSRGAHEQYF
D: .; V: TRBV25-1; size: once; J: TRBJ1-4; DNA: TGTGCCAGCAGTGAAGGGACAATCGAAAAACTGTTTTTT; CDR3: CASSEGTIEKLFF
D: TRBD1; V: TRBV18; size: once; J: TRBJ1-2; DNA: TGTGCCAGCTCACCACTCGGACAGGGACCCTATGGCTACACCTTC; CDR3: CASSPLGQGPYGYTF
D: TRBD1; V: TRBV15; size: .; J: TRBJ2-3; DNA: TGTGCCACCAGCAGAGAGGGACAGGGGAGCACAGATACGCAGTATTTT; CDR3: CATSREGQGSTDTQYF
D: TRBD1; V: TRBV6-6; size: .; J: TRBJ2-3; DNA: TGTGCCAGCAGTACCGGACAGGTGGGAGATACGCAGTATTTT; CDR3: CASSTGQVGDTQYF
D: TRBD2; V: TRBV4-3; size: few; J: TRBJ2-3; DNA: TGCGCCAGCAGCCAAGAGGGACTAGTGAGTACGCAGTATTTT; CDR3: CASSQEGLVSTQYF
D: .; V: TRBV4-3; size: .; J: TRBJ2-7; DNA: TGCGCCAGCAGCCACCAAGCGGGACACTTCTACGAGCAGTACTTC; CDR3: CASSHQAGHFYEQYF
D: TRBD1; V: TRBV7-2; size: .; J: TRBJ1-2; DNA: TGTGCCAGCAGCTTTGTGCTGGGACAGGGGGCCGGTGGCTACACCTTC; CDR3: CASSFVLGQGAGGYTF
D: TRBD1; V: TRBV10-3; size: .; J: TRBJ2-6; DNA: TGTGCCATCAGCGGACAGGCGGCCAACGTCCTGACTTTC; CDR3: CAISGQAANVLTF
D: .; V: TRBV4-1; size: .; J: TRBJ2-3; DNA: TGCGCCAGCAGCCAAACGGGCCTTCGCACAGATACGCAGTATTTT; CDR3: CASSQTGLRTDTQYF
D: .; V: TRBV9; size: .; J: TRBJ1-2; DNA: TGTGCCAGCGAAGGGGTTTCCTATGGCTACACCTTC; CDR3: CASEGVSYGYTF
D: .; V: TRBV30; size: .; J: TRBJ1-4; DNA: TGTGCCTGGAGTGAAGGGCTTTTGGGACGGAAACTGTTTTTT; CDR3: CAWSEGLLGRKLFF
D: .; V: TRBV10-3; size: .; J: TRBJ2-5; DNA: TGTGCCATCAGTGAGTCGCAGCAACAAGAGACCCAGTACTTC; CDR3: CAISESQQQETQYF
D: TRBD2; V: TRBV9; size: .; J: TRBJ2-3; DNA: TGTGCCAGCAGCGTAGGGCTAGCGGGGACAGATACGCAGTATTTT; CDR3: CASSVGLAGTDTQYF